Listed here are 11 T cell receptor beta chains from one sample, sequenced in a study of blood T cell repertoires in COVID-19. Profiling relied on immunoSEQ multiplex PCR, and the TCRdb table lists in-frame clones only, not all of them. The sample carries 120,000 or so clones, 80% recorded once. Sequenced material: peripheral blood. Receptor source: a human donor in a cohort sampled during active COVID-19.

This chain joins TRBV9 and TRBJ1-6; D uncertain. Germline lookup yields CDR1 SGDLS and CDR2 YYNGEE. V lost 3 bases to trimming and J lost 6 bases, with 10 bases between them. The CDR3 is 14 residues long. In nucleotides, the CDR3 is TGTGCCAGCAGCGGAGCGGTAGTTAATTCACCCCTCCACTTT. It codes for CASSGAVVNSPLHF.

The J gene is TRBJ2-2, the V gene TRBV24-1; TRBD2 matches 7 bases. CDR1 is KGHDR and CDR2 is SFDVKD in the germline V gene. V dropped 9 bases and J dropped 4; count of bases not matched to a gene: 4. There are 13 residues in the CDR3. Here the CDR3 reads CATSGTTTGELFF. DNA for the CDR3: TGTGCCACCTCCGGGACTACCACCGGGGAGCTGTTTTTT.

CDR3 sequence: CATARGAKNEQYF. DNA for the CDR3: TGTGCGACCGCAAGGGGTGCTAAGAACGAGCAGTACTTC. The chain links TRBV7-2 to TRBJ2-7, with D perhaps TRBD1 (5 bases). Germline lookup yields CDR1 SGHTA and CDR2 FQGNSA. This CDR3 contains 13 residues.

The rearrangement joins TRBV3-1 (or the pseudogene TRBV3-2) to TRBJ1-1; 10 nucleotides agree with TRBD1. V dropped 2 bases and J dropped 5; count of bases not matched to a gene: 8. The CDR3 is made up of 16 amino acids. CDR1 is LGHDT, CDR2 YNNKEL, per germline (reference sequence). The CDR3 loop reads CASSQHPTGGGTEAFF. The CDR3 nucleotides are TGTGCCAGCAGCCAACACCCGACAGGGGGCGGGACTGAAGCTTTCTTT.

This sequence joins TRBV27 and TRBJ1-1; TRBD1 matches at 7 bases. CDR1 and CDR2 from the germline V gene are MNHEY and SMNVEV (reference sequence). Trimming took 4 bases from V and 5 from J; bases not matched to a gene: 10. The length of the CDR3 is 15 residues. CDR3 loop: CASSWGRQGTTEAFF. The CDR3 nucleotides read TGTGCCAGCAGTTGGGGCCGACAGGGAACGACTGAAGCTTTCTTT.

The rearrangement links TRBV6-2 or TRBV6-3 to TRBJ2-7; 9 bases align to TRBD1. The germline V gene encodes CDR1 MNHEY and CDR2 SVGEGT. This CDR3 comprises 18 residues. Unmatched junction bases numbered 16, after V lost 2 bases and J lost 5 bases. The CDR3 spells CASSYSLGQGSRADEQYF. In nucleotides, the CDR3 is TGTGCCAGCAGTTACAGTTTGGGACAGGGAAGCAGGGCAGACGAGCAGTACTTC.

In its sample, this clone was seen once. The chain combines TRBV6-6 with TRBJ1-6, with 9 positions matching TRBD1. This CDR3 is 15 amino acids long. Looked up from germline, CDR1 is MNHNY and CDR2 is SVGAGI (reference sequence). With V trimmed by 4 bases and J by 7 bases, 5 bases remained unmatched. CDR3 in amino acids: CASSSGTGWNSPLHF. As DNA, the CDR3 is TGTGCCAGCAGTTCCGGGACAGGGTGGAATTCACCCCTCCACTTT.

With respect to this clone: The sample has other DNA sequences that encode this CDR3 too. J is TRBJ2-7 and V is TRBV29-1, with TRBD2 identical over 13 bases. The CDR3 consists of 13 residues. The germline CDR1 and CDR2 sequences are SQVTM and ANQGSEA. V shed 6 bases, J shed 3 bases, and the junction held 2 bases outside the gene matches. CDR3 sequence reads: CSVRLAGGYEQYF. DNA for the CDR3: TGCAGCGTGCGACTAGCGGGGGGCTACGAGCAGTACTTC.

The chain has TRBV4-3 and TRBJ2-7, with D possibly matching TRBD1 (5 bases). This CDR3 region has 15 residues. The germline V gene encodes CDR1 LGHNA and CDR2 YSLEER. V dropped 2 bases and J dropped 1 base, with 12 bases sitting between them. CDR3 DNA: TGCGCCAGCAGCCAAATGCTTTCAGGGTCCTACGAGCAGTACTTC. Amino acids: CASSQMLSGSYEQYF.

This chain links TRBV6-2 or TRBV6-3 with TRBJ2-4; a possible D gene is TRBD2 (7 bases). CDR3 length: 14 amino acids. The germline V gene encodes CDR1 MNHEY and CDR2 SVGEGT. V lost 2 bases and J lost 9, with 14 bases in between. The CDR3 region is CASSYGGAAGIQYF. The CDR3 nucleotides are TGTGCCAGCAGTTACGGGGGGGCTGCTGGCATTCAGTACTTC.

The V gene is TRBV6-2 or TRBV6-3, the J gene TRBJ1-2; 7 bases line up with TRBD1. The V gene's germline CDR1 is MNHEY and CDR2 SVGEGT. V lost 6 bases, J lost 4 bases, and 8 bases stayed unmatched. The CDR3 extends over 14 amino acids. The CDR3 DNA reads as TGTGCCAGCAGCCATTGGGACAGATCCTATGGCTACACCTTC. The encoded protein is CASSHWDRSYGYTF.